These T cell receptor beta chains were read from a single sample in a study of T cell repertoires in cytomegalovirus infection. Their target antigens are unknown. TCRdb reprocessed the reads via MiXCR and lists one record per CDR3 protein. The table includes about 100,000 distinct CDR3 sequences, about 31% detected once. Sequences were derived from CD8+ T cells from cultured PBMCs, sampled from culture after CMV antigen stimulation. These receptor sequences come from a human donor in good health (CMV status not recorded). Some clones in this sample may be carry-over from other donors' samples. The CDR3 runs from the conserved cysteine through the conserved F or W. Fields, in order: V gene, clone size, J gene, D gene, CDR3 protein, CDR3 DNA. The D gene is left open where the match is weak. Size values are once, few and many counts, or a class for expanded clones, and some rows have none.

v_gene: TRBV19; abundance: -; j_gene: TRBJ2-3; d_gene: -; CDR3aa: CATGFSTDTQYF; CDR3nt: TGTGCCACCGGTTTTAGCACAGATACGCAGTATTTT
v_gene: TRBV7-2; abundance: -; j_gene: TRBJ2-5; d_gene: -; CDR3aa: CASSTTSLWAETQYF; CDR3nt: TGTGCCAGCAGCACTACTAGCCTGTGGGCGGAGACCCAGTACTTC
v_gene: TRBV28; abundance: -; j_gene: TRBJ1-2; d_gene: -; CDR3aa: CASSLSLTPRNYGYTF; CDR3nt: TGTGCCAGCAGTTTATCCCTTACCCCACGGAACTATGGCTACACCTTC
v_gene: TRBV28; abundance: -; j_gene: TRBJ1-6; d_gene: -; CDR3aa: CATRGERAPSSYNSPLHF; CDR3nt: TGTGCGACAAGGGGGGAGAGGGCGCCTAGCTCCTATAATTCACCCCTCCACTTT
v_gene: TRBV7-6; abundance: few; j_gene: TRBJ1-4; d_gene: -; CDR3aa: CASSWSRAHNEKLFF; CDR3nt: TGTGCCAGCAGCTGGTCCAGGGCCCATAATGAAAAACTGTTTTTT
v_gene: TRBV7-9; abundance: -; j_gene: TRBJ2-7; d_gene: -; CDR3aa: CASSLAPSGGYEQYF; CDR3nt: TGTGCCAGCAGCTTAGCGCCTTCTGGGGGCTACGAGCAGTACTTC
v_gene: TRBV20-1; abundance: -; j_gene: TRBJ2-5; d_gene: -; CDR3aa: CSASMDSWVAQYF; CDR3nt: TGCAGTGCTAGTATGGACTCCTGGGTGGCCCAGTACTTC
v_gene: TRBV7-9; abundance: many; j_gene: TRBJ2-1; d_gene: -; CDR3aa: CASSLVGGAYNEQFF; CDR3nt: TGTGCCAGCAGCTTAGTAGGTGGAGCCTACAATGAGCAGTTCTTC
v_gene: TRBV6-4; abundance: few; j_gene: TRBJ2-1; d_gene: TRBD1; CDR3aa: CASSDSQGQDYNEQFF; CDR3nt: TGTGCCAGCAGTGACTCGCAGGGACAGGACTACAATGAGCAGTTCTTC
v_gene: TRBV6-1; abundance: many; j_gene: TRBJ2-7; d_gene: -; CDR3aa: CASSEALGLMGEQYF; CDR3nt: TGTGCCAGCAGTGAAGCGCTTGGCCTTATGGGCGAGCAGTACTTC
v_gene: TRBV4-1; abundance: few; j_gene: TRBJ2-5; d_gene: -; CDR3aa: CASSHTDGQETQYF; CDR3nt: TGCGCCAGCAGCCATACTGACGGCCAAGAGACCCAGTACTTC
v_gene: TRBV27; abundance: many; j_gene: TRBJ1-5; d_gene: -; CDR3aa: CASRTQGNQPQHF; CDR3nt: TGTGCCAGCAGGACCCAGGGCAATCAGCCCCAGCATTTT
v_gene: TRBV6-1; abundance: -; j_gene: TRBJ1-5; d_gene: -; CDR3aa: CASSPYGDNQPQHF; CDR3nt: TGTGCCAGCAGCCCCTATGGAGACAATCAGCCCCAGCATTTT
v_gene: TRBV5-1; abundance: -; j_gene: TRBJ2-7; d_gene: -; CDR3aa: CASSWGNEIDEQYF; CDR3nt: TGCGCCAGCAGCTGGGGGAATGAGATCGACGAGCAGTACTTC
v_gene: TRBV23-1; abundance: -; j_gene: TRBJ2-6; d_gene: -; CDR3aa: CASRGEVEQGTGANVLTF; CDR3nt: TGCGCCAGCAGAGGGGAAGTTGAACAGGGAACTGGGGCCAACGTCCTGACTTTC
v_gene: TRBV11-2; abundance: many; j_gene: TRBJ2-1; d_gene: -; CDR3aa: CASSLRDSIRNEQFF; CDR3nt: TGTGCCAGCAGCTTAAGGGACTCGATACGAAATGAGCAGTTCTTC
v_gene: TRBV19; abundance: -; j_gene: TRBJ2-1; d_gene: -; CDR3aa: CASSIGTNEQFF; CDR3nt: TGTGCCAGTAGTATAGGGACCAATGAGCAGTTCTTC
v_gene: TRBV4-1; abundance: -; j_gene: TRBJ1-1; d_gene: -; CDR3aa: CASSHGDPTRDGAFF; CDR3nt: TGCGCCAGCAGCCACGGGGACCCGACCCGAGATGGAGCTTTCTTT
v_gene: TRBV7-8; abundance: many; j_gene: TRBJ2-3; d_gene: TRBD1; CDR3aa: CASSSQGQGIDTQYF; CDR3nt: TGTGCCAGCAGCTCCCAGGGACAGGGGATTGATACGCAGTATTTT
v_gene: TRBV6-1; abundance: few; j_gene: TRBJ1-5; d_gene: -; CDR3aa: CASSEAPGGGRQPQHF; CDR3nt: TGTGCCAGCAGTGAAGCGCCCGGAGGGGGGCGGCAGCCCCAGCATTTT
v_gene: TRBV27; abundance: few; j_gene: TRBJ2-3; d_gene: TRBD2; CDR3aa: CASSLAGGYTDTQYF; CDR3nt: TGTGCCAGCAGTTTAGCGGGGGGCTACACAGATACGCAGTATTTT
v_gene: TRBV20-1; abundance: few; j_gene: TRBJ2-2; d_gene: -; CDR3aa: CSARYRDKTNTGELFF; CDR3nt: TGCAGTGCTAGATACCGGGACAAGACGAACACCGGGGAGCTGTTTTTT
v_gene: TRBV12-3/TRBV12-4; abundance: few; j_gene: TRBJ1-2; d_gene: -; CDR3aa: CASSSSDRVIGYTF; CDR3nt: TGTGCCAGCAGTTCTTCCGACCGGGTGATTGGCTACACCTTC
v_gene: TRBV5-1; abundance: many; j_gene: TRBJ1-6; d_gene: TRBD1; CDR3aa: CASSWDRNSPLHF; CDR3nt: TGCGCCAGCAGCTGGGACAGGAATTCACCCCTCCACTTT
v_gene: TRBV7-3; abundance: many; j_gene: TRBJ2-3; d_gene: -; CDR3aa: CASSPYQNTDTQYF; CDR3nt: TGTGCCAGCAGCCCATACCAAAACACAGATACGCAGTATTTT
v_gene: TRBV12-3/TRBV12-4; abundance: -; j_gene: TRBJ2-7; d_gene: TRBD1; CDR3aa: CASSGTGGHEQYF; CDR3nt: TGTGCCAGCAGCGGGACAGGGGGCCACGAGCAGTACTTC
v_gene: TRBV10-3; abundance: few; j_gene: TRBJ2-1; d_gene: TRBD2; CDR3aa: CAVSGLAGDTTYNEQFF; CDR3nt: TGTGCCGTCTCGGGACTAGCGGGGGACACGACTTACAATGAGCAGTTCTTC
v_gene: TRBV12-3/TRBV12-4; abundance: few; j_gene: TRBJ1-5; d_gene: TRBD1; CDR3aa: CASSAGQGSNQPQHF; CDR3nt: TGTGCCAGCAGCGCGGGACAGGGAAGCAATCAGCCCCAGCATTTT
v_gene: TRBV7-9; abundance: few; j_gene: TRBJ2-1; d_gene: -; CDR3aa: CASSHLGNEQFF; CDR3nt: TGTGCCAGCAGCCACCTGGGTAATGAGCAGTTCTTC
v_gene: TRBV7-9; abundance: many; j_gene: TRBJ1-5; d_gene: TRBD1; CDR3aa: CASSLAAGGPEPQHF; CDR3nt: TGTGCCAGCAGCTTAGCGGCAGGGGGTCCGGAGCCCCAGCATTTT
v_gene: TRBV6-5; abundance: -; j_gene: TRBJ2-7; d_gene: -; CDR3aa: CASSYSGGTGVIVYEQYF; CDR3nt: TGTGCCAGCAGTTACTCGGGGGGTACAGGGGTCATCGTTTACGAGCAGTACTTC
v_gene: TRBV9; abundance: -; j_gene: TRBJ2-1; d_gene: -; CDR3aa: CASSAQGVGSYNEQFF; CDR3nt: TGTGCCAGCAGCGCACAGGGTGTCGGTTCCTACAATGAGCAGTTCTTC
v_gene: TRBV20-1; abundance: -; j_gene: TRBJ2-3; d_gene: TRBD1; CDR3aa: CSALPGQGSTDTQYF; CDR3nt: TGCAGTGCCCTACCGGGACAGGGGAGCACAGATACGCAGTATTTT
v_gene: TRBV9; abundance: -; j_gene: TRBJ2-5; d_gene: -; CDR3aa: CASSPSGNQETQYF; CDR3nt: TGTGCCAGCAGCCCGTCGGGAAACCAAGAGACCCAGTACTTC
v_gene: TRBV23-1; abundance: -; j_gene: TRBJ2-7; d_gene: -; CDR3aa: CASSQPFGTGTRMGSYEQYF; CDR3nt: TGCGCCAGCAGTCAACCGTTTGGTACGGGTACGAGGATGGGCTCCTACGAGCAGTACTTC